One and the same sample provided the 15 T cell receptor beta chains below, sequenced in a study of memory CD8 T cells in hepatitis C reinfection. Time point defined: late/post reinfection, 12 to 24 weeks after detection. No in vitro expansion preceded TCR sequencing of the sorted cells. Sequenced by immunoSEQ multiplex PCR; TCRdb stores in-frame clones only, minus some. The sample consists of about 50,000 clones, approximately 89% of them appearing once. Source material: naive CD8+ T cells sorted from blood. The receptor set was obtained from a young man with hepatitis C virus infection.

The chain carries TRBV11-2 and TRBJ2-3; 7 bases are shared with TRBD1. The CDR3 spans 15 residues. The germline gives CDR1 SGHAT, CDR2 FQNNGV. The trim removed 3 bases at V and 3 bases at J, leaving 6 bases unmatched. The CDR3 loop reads CASSFGVRGTDTQYF. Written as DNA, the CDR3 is TGTGCCAGCAGCTTTGGGGTCAGGGGGACAGATACGCAGTATTTT.

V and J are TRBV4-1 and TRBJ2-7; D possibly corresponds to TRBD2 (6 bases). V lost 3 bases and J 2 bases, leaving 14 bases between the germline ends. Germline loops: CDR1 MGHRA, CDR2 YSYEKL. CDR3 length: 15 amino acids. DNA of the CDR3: TGCGCCAGCAGCCACACCCTGGGCGGGGCCTACGAGCAGTACTTC. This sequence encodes CASSHTLGGAYEQYF.

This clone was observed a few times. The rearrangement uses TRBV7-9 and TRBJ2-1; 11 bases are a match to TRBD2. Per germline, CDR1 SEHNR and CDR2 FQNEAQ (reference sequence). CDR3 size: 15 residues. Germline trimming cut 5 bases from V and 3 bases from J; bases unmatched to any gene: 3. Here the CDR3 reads CASSLGTSGYNEQFF. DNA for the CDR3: TGTGCCAGCAGCCTCGGGACTAGCGGCTACAATGAGCAGTTCTTC.

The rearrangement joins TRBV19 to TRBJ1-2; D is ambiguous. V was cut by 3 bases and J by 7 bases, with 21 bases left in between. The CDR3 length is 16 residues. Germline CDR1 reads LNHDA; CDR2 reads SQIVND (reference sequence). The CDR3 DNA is TGTGCCAGTAGTATTTGGGAGAGCCCTAACCAAACTGGCTACACCTTC. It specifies CASSIWESPNQTGYTF.

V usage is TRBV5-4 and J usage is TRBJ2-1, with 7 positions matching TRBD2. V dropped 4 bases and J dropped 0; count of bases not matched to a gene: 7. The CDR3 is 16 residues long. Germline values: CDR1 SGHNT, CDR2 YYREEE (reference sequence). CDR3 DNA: TGTGCCAGCAGCGGCGGTGCGGGGGACTCCTACAATGAGCAGTTCTTC. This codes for CASSGGAGDSYNEQFF. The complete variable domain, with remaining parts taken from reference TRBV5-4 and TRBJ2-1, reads ETGVTQSPTHLIKTRGQQVTLRCSSQSGHNTVSWYQQALGQGPQFIFQYYREEENGRGNFPPRFSGLQFPNYSSELNVNALELDDSALYLCASSGGAGDSYNEQFFGPGTRLTVL.

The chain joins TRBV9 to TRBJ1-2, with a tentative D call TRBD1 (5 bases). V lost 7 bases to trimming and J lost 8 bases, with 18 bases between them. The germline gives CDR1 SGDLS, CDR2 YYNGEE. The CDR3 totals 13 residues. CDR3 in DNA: TGTGCCAGCGGGGCGTCGGGAGGCAGCGGCTACACCTTC. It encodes CASGASGGSGYTF.

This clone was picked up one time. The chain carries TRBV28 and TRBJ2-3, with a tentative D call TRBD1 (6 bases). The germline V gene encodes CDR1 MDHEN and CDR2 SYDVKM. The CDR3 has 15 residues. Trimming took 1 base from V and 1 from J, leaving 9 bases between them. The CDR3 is CASSLSGVGTDTQYF. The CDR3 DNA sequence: TGTGCCAGCAGTTTATCAGGGGTCGGCACAGATACGCAGTATTTT.

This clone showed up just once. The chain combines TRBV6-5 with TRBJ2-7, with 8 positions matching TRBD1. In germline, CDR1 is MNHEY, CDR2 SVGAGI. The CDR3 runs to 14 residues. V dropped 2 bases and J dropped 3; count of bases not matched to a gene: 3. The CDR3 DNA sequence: TGTGCCAGCAGTTACGGACAGGGATTCTACGAGCAGTACTTC. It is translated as CASSYGQGFYEQYF.

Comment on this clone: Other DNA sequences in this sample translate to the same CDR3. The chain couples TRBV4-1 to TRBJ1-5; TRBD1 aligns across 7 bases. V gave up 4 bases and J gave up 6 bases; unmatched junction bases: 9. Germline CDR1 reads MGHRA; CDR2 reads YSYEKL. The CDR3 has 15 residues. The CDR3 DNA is TGCGCCAGCAGCCCTGAACAGGGGTCGGGTCAGCCCCAGCATTTT. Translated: CASSPEQGSGQPQHF.

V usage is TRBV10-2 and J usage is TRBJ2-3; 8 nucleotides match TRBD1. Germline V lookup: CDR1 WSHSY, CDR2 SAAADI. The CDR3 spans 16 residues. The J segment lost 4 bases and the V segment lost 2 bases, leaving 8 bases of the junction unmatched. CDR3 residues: CASSEPGQGPADTQYF. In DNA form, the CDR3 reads TGCGCCAGCAGTGAGCCCGGACAGGGTCCCGCAGATACGCAGTATTTT.

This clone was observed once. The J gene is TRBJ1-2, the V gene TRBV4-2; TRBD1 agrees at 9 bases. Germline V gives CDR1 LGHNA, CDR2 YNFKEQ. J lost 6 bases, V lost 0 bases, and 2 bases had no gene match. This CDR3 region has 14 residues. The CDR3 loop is CASSQEGTGNGYTF. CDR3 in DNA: TGTGCCAGCAGCCAAGAGGGGACAGGGAATGGCTACACCTTC.

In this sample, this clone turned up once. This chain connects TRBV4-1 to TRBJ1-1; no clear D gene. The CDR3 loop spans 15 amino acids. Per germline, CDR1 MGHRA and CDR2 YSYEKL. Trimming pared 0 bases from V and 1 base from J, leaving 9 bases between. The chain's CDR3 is CASSQDAGSNTEAFF. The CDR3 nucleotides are TGCGCCAGCAGCCAAGACGCAGGATCGAACACTGAAGCTTTCTTT.

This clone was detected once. CDR3 nucleotides: TGTGCCAGCAGCTCAGTCCTAGCGGGGCCAGACACAGATACGCAGTATTTT. Protein sequence: CASSSVLAGPDTDTQYF. The chain uses TRBV7-9 and TRBJ2-3, with 9 nucleotides matching TRBD2. After removal of 4 bases from V and 2 bases from J, the junction contained 10 bases not matched to a gene. CDR1 and CDR2 from the germline V gene are SEHNR and FQNEAQ (reference sequence). The CDR3 length is 17 residues.

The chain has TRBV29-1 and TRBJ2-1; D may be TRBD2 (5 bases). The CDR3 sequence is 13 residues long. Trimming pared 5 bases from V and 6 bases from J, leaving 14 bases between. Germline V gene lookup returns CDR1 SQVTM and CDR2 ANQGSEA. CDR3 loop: CSVSGNSSNEQFF. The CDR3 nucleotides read TGCAGCGTTTCGGGAAACAGTTCCAATGAGCAGTTCTTC.

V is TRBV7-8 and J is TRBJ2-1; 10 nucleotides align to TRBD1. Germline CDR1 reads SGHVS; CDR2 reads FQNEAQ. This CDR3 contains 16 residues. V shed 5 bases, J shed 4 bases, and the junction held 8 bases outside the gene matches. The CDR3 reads CASSGHGTGAYNEQFF. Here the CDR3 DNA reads TGTGCCAGCAGCGGACACGGGACAGGGGCTTACAATGAGCAGTTCTTC.